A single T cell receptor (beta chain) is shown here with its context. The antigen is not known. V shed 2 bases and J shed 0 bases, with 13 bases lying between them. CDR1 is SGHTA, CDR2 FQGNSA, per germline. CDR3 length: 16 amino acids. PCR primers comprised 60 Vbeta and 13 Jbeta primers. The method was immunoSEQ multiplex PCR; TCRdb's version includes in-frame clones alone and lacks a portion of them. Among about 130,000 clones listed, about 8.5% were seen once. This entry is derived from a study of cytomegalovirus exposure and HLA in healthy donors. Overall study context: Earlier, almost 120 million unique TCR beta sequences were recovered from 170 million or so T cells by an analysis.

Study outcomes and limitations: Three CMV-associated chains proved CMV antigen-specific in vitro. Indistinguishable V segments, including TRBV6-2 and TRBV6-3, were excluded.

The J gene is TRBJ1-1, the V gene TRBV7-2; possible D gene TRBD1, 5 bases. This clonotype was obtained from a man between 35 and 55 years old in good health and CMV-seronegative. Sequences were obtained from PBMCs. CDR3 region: CASSLFPDSLNTEAFF. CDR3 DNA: TGTGCCAGCAGCTTATTTCCCGACAGCCTGAACACTGAAGCTTTCTTT.